Listed below are T cell receptor beta chains from one sample, sequenced in a study of siplizumab effects on memory and regulatory T cells. Clones were sequenced by immunoSEQ multiplex PCR, and TCRdb holds only the in-frame ones, with some missing. Seen here are tens of thousands of clones, more than 85% observed once, and the top ten hold about two fifths. Sequencing was performed on CD8+ T cells sorted from blood. The receptors stem from a human donor in good health. CDR3s include the opening cysteine and the closing phenylalanine or tryptophan. The D gene is left open where the match is weak. Size tells how often a clone was seen (once, few, many) or the class of an expanded clone, and some rows leave it out.

TRBV28,TRBJ1-1,NA,NA,CASSNVPINTEAFF,TGTGCCAGCAGTAATGTCCCCATCAACACTGAAGCTTTCTTT
TRBV6-5,TRBJ1-1,NA,NA,CASSPSAGNTEAFF,TGTGCCAGCAGTCCGTCCGCCGGGAACACTGAAGCTTTCTTT
TRBV5-1,TRBJ1-1,TRBD1,NA,CASSRTGINTEAFF,TGCGCCAGCAGCCGGACAGGGATTAACACTGAAGCTTTCTTT
TRBV19,TRBJ2-3,NA,NA,CASSMSDTQYF,TGTGCCAGTAGTATGAGCGATACGCAGTATTTT
TRBV7-9,TRBJ2-3,NA,NA,CASSLARGAGTDTQYF,TGTGCCAGCAGCTTAGCACGGGGGGCAGGCACAGATACGCAGTATTTT
TRBV6-5,TRBJ1-2,NA,NA,CASSYGKTGYGYTF,TGTGCCAGCAGTTATGGGAAAACAGGGTATGGCTACACCTTC
TRBV7-8,TRBJ2-7,NA,few,CASSLGASGGAEQYF,TGTGCCAGCAGCTTAGGAGCGAGCGGAGGTGCGGAGCAGTACTTC
TRBV11-2,TRBJ1-1,NA,NA,CASIQLTGLNTEAFF,TGTGCCAGCATCCAACTTACAGGGTTGAACACTGAAGCTTTCTTT
TRBV27,TRBJ2-5,TRBD2,NA,CASSLISGAQETQYF,TGTGCCAGCAGTTTGATTAGCGGGGCACAAGAGACCCAGTACTTC
TRBV15,TRBJ2-3,NA,NA,CATSRDNRGDTQYF,TGTGCCACCAGCAGAGATAATCGGGGAGATACGCAGTATTTT
TRBV9,TRBJ2-1,TRBD1,NA,CASSGGKLGQENSYNEQFF,TGTGCCAGCAGCGGGGGTAAATTGGGACAGGAGAATTCCTACAATGAGCAGTTCTTC
TRBV28,TRBJ2-2,TRBD1,NA,CASSLAGQGAIGELFF,TGTGCCAGCAGTTTGGCGGGACAGGGGGCGATCGGGGAGCTGTTTTTT
TRBV27,TRBJ2-7,TRBD2,NA,CASSLSSSGTYEQYF,TGTGCCAGCAGTTTATCGTCTAGCGGGACCTACGAGCAGTACTTC
TRBV2,TRBJ2-5,TRBD2,NA,CASSGGGRASETQYF,TGTGCCAGCAGTGGGGGCGGGAGGGCCAGTGAGACCCAGTACTTC
TRBV7-9,TRBJ2-5,TRBD1,NA,CASSKLTGKETQYF,TGTGCCAGCAGCAAGTTGACAGGGAAAGAGACCCAGTACTTC
TRBV6-5,TRBJ2-1,TRBD2,NA,CASSSSGRTYNEQFF,TGTGCCAGCAGTTCTAGCGGGAGGACCTACAATGAGCAGTTCTTC
TRBV29-1,TRBJ2-1,TRBD2,NA,CSVVSGSSYNEQFF,TGCAGCGTGGTTAGCGGGAGCTCCTACAATGAGCAGTTCTTC
TRBV29-1,TRBJ2-2,TRBD1,once,CSAQLQTGPGELFF,TGCAGCGCTCAGCTTCAGACAGGGCCCGGGGAGCTGTTTTTT
TRBV30,TRBJ2-2,NA,NA,CAWSPPLVGVGTGELFF,TGTGCCTGGAGTCCTCCCTTGGTGGGAGTAGGTACCGGGGAGCTGTTTTTT
TRBV7-2,TRBJ1-1,TRBD1,NA,CASSLAQGMGTEAFF,TGTGCCAGCAGCTTAGCACAGGGGATGGGGACTGAAGCTTTCTTT
TRBV7-9,TRBJ2-7,NA,NA,CASSLGDSAYEQYF,TGTGCCAGCAGCTTAGGAGACTCGGCCTACGAGCAGTACTTC
TRBV2,TRBJ1-5,NA,NA,CASSEALGFRNQPQHF,TGTGCCAGCAGTGAAGCGTTGGGGTTCCGCAATCAGCCCCAGCATTTT
TRBV7-9,TRBJ2-7,TRBD2,NA,CASSHTTVAGVSYEQYF,TGTGCCAGCAGCCACACTACGGTAGCGGGCGTTTCCTACGAGCAGTACTTC